The clone carrying this T cell receptor beta chain was counted a single time. The data originate from a study of blood T cell repertoires in COVID-19. Assay: immunoSEQ multiplex PCR; the TCRdb copy retains only in-frame clones and omits some. The sample consists of 300,000 to 400,000 clones, roughly 90% of them appearing once. CDR1 is SNHLY, CDR2 FYNNEI, per germline. Trimming at V came to 6 bases and at J to 2 bases, leaving 5 bases not matched to a gene. The CDR3 contains 15 residues. The study assigned cohorts using participant-reported clinical history. The recovered donors of Cohort 3 showed two negative PCRs, clearance, or symptom resolution.

Sequenced: PBMCs or T cells enriched from blood (not recorded which). This chain joins TRBV2 and TRBJ2-3, with 10 bases aligning to TRBD2. The receptor was derived from a man aged 55 to 70 who had recovered from COVID-19. As DNA, the CDR3 is TGTGCCAGCAGAGTAGCGGGAGGTTACACAGATACGCAGTATTTT. It is translated as CASRVAGGYTDTQYF.